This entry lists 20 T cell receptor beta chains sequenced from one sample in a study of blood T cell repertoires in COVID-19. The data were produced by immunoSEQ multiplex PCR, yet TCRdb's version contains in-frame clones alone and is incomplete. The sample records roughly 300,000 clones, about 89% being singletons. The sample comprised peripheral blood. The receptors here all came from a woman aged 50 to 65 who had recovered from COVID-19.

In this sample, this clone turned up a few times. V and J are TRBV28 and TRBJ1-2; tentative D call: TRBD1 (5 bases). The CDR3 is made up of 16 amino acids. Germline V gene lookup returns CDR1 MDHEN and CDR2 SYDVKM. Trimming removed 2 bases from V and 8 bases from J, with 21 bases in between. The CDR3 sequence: CASSLTIRAPEGGYTF. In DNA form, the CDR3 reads TGTGCCAGCAGTTTAACCATAAGGGCCCCGGAGGGGGGCTACACCTTC.

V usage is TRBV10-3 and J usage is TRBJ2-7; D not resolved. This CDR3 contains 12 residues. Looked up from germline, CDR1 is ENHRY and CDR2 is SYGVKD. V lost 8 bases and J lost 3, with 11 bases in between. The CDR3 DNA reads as TGTGCCATCTCGATACAAAACTACGAGCAGTACTTC. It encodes CAISIQNYEQYF.

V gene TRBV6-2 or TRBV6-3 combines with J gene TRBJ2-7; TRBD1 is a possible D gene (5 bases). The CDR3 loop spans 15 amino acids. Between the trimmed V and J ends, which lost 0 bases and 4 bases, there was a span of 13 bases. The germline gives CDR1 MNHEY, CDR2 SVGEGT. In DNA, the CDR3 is TGTGCCAGCAGTTACTCAAGCCTAGGGGTGTACGAGCAGTACTTC. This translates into CASSYSSLGVYEQYF.

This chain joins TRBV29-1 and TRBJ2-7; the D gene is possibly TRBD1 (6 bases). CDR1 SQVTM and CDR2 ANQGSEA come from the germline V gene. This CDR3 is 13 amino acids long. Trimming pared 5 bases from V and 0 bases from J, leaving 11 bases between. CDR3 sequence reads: CSVFQGSSYEQYF. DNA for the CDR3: TGCAGCGTTTTTCAGGGGAGCTCCTACGAGCAGTACTTC.

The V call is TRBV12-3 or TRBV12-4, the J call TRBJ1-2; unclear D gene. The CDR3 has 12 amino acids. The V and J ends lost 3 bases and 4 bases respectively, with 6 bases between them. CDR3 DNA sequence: TGTGCCAGCAGTTTCTCAGGCTATGGCTACACCTTC. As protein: CASSFSGYGYTF.

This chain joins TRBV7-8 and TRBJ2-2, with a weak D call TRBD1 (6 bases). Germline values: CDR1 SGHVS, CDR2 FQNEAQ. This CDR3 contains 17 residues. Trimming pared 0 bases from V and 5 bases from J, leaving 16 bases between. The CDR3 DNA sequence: TGTGCCAGCAGCTTAGCCAAACTGAATACAGGGACCGGGGAGCTGTTTTTT. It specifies CASSLAKLNTGTGELFF. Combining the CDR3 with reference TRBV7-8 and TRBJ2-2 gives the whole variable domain GAGVSQSPRYKVAKRGQDVALRCDPISGHVSLFWYQQALGQGPEFLTYFQNEAQLDKSGLPSDRFFAERPEGSVSTLKIQRTQQEDSAVYLCASSLAKLNTGTGELFFGEGSRLTVL.

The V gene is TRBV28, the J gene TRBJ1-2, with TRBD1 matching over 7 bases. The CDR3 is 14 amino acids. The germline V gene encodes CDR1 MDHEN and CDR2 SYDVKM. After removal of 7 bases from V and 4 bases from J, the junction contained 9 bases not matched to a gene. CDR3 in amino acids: CASTGTGASYGYTF. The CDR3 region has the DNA TGTGCCAGCACCGGAACAGGGGCGAGCTATGGCTACACCTTC.

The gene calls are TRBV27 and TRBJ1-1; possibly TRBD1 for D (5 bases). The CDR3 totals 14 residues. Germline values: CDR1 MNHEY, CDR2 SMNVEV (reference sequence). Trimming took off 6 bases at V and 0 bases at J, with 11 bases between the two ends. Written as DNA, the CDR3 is TGTGCCAGCAGCCAGACAGTGATGAACACTGAAGCTTTCTTT. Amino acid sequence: CASSQTVMNTEAFF.

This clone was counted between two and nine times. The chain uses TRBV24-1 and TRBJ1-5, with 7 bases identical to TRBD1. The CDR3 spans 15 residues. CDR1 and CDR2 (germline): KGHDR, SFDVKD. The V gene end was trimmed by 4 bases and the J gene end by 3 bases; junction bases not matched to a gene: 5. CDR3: CATSERQGFNQPQHF. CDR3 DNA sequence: TGTGCCACCAGTGAAAGACAGGGATTCAATCAGCCCCAGCATTTT.

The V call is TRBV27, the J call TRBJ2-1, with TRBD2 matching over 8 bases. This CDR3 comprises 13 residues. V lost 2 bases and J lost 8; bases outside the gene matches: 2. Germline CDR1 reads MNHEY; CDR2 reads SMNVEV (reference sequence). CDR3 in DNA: TGTGCCAGCAGTTTACGGGAGGGGGATGAGCAGTTCTTC. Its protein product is CASSLREGDEQFF.

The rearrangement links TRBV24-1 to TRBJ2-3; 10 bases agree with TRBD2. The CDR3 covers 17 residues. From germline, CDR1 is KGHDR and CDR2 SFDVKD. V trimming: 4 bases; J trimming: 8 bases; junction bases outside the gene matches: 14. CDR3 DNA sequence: TGTGCCACCAGTGACCCTACCGGTGGGAGCGGGGGGGTTACGCAGTATTTT. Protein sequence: CATSDPTGGSGGVTQYF.

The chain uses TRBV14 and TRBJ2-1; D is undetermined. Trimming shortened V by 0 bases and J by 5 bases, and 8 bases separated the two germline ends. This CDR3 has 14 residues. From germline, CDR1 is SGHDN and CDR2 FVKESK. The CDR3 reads CASSQDLVNNEQFF. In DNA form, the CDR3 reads TGTGCCAGCAGCCAAGATCTCGTAAACAATGAGCAGTTCTTC.

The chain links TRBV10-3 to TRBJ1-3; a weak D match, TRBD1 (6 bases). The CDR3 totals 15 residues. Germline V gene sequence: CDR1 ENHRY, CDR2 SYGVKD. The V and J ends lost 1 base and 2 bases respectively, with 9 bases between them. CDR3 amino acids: CAISEFQGTGNTIYF. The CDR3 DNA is TGTGCCATCAGTGAGTTTCAGGGGACTGGAAACACCATATATTTT.

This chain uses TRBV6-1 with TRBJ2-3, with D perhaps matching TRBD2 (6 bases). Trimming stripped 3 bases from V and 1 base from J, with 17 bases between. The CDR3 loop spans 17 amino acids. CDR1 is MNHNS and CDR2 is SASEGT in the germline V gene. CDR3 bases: TGTGCCAGCAGTGAGGGGATTCCGCCGGGGGGCACAGATACGCAGTATTTT. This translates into CASSEGIPPGGTDTQYF.

This CDR3 reads CASSLWSSYGYTF. In nucleotides, the CDR3 is TGTGCCAGCAGTTTATGGAGCAGCTATGGCTACACCTTC. V is TRBV27 and J is TRBJ1-2; D is ambiguous. The germline V gene encodes CDR1 MNHEY and CDR2 SMNVEV (reference sequence). This CDR3 is 13 amino acids long. Trimming removed 1 base from V and 4 bases from J, with 7 bases in between.

CDR3 DNA: TGCGCCAGCAGCTTGGCCATGACATCTTCCACCGGGGAGCTGTTTTTT. Translation gives CASSLAMTSSTGELFF. The rearrangement joins TRBV5-1 to TRBJ2-2, with D uncertain. Germline V gene data show CDR1 as SGHRS and CDR2 as YFSETQ. The length of the CDR3 is 16 residues. The V end was cut by 0 bases, the J end by 4 bases, with 13 bases between.

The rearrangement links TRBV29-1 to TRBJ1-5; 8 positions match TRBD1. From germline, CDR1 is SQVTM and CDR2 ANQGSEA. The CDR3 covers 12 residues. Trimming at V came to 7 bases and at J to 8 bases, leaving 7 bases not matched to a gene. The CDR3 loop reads CSAQDRGEPQHF. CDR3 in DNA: TGCAGCGCCCAAGACAGGGGCGAGCCCCAGCATTTT.

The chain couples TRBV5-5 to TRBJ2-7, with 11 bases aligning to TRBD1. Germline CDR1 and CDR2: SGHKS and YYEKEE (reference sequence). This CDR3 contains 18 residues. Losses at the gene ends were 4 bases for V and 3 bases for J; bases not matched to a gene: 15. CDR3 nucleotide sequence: TGTGCCAGCAGCCAAGCCGGGACAGGGGGAATAGTGGGCTACGAGCAGTACTTC. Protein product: CASSQAGTGGIVGYEQYF. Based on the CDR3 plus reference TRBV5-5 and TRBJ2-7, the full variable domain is DAGVTQSPTHLIKTRGQQVTLRCSPISGHKSVSWYQQVLGQGPQFIFQYYEKEERGRGNFPDRFSARQFPNYSSELNVNALLLGDSALYLCASSQAGTGGIVGYEQYFGPGTRLTVT.

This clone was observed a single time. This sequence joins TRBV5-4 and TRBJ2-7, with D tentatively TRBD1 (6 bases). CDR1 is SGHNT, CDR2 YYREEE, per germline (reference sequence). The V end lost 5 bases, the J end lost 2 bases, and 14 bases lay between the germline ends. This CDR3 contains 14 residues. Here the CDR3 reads CASSSPGQPYEQYF. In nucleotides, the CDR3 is TGTGCCAGCAGTTCCCCGGGACAACCCTACGAGCAGTACTTC.

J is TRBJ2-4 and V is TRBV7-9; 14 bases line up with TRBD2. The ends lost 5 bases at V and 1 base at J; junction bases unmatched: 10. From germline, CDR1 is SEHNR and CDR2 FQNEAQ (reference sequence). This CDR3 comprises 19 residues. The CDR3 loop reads CASSPPTSGGAWAKNIQYF. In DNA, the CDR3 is TGTGCCAGCAGCCCCCCGACTAGCGGGGGGGCCTGGGCCAAAAACATTCAGTACTTC.